One sample yielded the 22 T cell receptor beta chains listed below, sequenced in a study of blood T cell repertoires in COVID-19. Sequencing used immunoSEQ multiplex PCR; TCRdb keeps in-frame clones, though not all of them. The data show 150,000 or so clones, around 78% seen once. What was sequenced was peripheral blood. These receptors all stem from a woman older than 75 with active or convalescent COVID-19.

This clone was observed a few times. The chain uses TRBV6-1 and TRBJ1-1; D not resolved. Trimming removed 2 bases from V and 0 bases from J, with 7 bases in between. The CDR3 is made up of 14 amino acids. Germline V CDR1 and CDR2: MNHNS, SASEGT. CDR3 coding DNA: TGTGCCAGCAGTGAATGGCGGATGAACACTGAAGCTTTCTTT. It encodes CASSEWRMNTEAFF.

There are many counts of this clone. This chain uses TRBV7-9 with TRBJ2-7; D is possibly TRBD2 (6 bases). This CDR3 has 14 amino acids. CDR1 is SEHNR and CDR2 is FQNEAQ in the germline V gene (reference sequence). Trimming took off 1 base at V and 3 bases at J, with 10 bases between the two ends. CDR3 sequence (DNA): TGTGCCAGCAGCTTAGGCGGGGAGCTCTACGAGCAGTACTTC. It specifies CASSLGGELYEQYF.

The rearrangement uses TRBV12-2 and TRBJ2-5; the table's D call, TRBD2, was not checked against the DNA. TRBV12-2 is labeled a pseudogene. This CDR3 has 17 amino acids. This chain's CDR3 is CASRLGFPAGGVETQYF. DNA for the CDR3: TGTGCAAGTCGCTTAGGTTTTCCGGCGGGGGGAGTTGAGACCCAGTACTTC.

The gene calls are TRBV3-1 (or the pseudogene TRBV3-2) and TRBJ2-1; 11 positions agree with TRBD2. Germline V gene lookup returns CDR1 LGHDT and CDR2 YNNKEL (reference sequence). The ends lost 8 bases at V and 3 bases at J; junction bases unmatched: 9. The CDR3 runs to 16 residues. In DNA form, the CDR3 reads TGTGCCAGCGCCCCCCGGGGACTAGCGGACTACAATGAGCAGTTCTTC. Residues: CASAPRGLADYNEQFF.

This rearrangement joins TRBV7-9 to TRBJ2-7, with 8 bases fitting TRBD1. Germline values: CDR1 SEHNR, CDR2 FQNEAQ (reference sequence). The junction had 5 bases not matched to a gene; V was cut back by 5 bases and J by 5 bases. This CDR3 region has 13 residues. The DNA of the CDR3 is TGTGCCAGCAGCCCCAAGGGACAGGACGAGCAGTACTTC. This translates into CASSPKGQDEQYF.

V and J are TRBV10-1 and TRBJ1-1; 7 positions agree with TRBD1. The germline CDR1 and CDR2 sequences are WNHNN and SYGVQD (reference sequence). With V trimmed by 6 bases and J by 0 bases, 1 base remained unmatched. The CDR3 length is 13 residues. The CDR3 coding sequence is TGCGCCAGCAGCGGGACAGTGAACACTGAAGCTTTCTTT. Translating it yields CASSGTVNTEAFF.

This clone was detected only once. The chain carries TRBV12-3 or TRBV12-4 and TRBJ1-5; no clear D gene. CDR3 length: 13 residues. The germline V and J ends were trimmed by 3 bases and 3 bases, with 6 bases remaining between them. CDR3 DNA sequence: TGTGCCAGCAGTTTGGTAGACAATCAGCCCCAGCATTTT. This gives the protein CASSLVDNQPQHF.

The CDR3 loop is CASSYRTSSLDTEAFF. CDR3 nucleotide sequence: TGTGCCAGCAGTTACAGGACAAGCTCCCTCGACACTGAAGCTTTCTTT. This sequence joins TRBV6-5 and TRBJ1-1; D may be TRBD1 (5 bases). Between the trimmed V and J ends, which lost 2 bases and 3 bases, there was a span of 16 bases. The germline CDR1 and CDR2 sequences are MNHEY and SVGAGI. The CDR3 spans 16 residues.

The sample holds a few counts of this clone. J is TRBJ2-2 and V is TRBV3-1 (or the pseudogene TRBV3-2), with TRBD2 identical over 12 bases. Germline lookup yields CDR1 LGHDT and CDR2 YNNKEL (reference sequence). This CDR3 contains 17 residues. Losses at the gene ends were 1 base for V and 6 bases for J; bases not matched to a gene: 6. The CDR3 reads CASSQAGLAGKAGELFF. CDR3 DNA sequence: TGTGCCAGCAGCCAAGCAGGACTAGCGGGGAAAGCCGGGGAGCTGTTTTTT.

The chain links TRBV23-1 to TRBJ1-5; 11 bases align to TRBD1. TRBV23-1 is an ORF for which the function is uncertain. CDR3 length equals 15 residues. V shed 7 bases, J shed 10 bases, and the junction held 12 bases outside the gene matches. CDR3 sequence reads: CASTGWGTGGEPQHF. CDR3 in DNA: TGCGCCAGCACCGGGTGGGGGACAGGGGGTGAACCCCAGCATTTT.

This CDR3 reads CAWSVIQGEKLFF. In DNA form, the CDR3 reads TGTGCCTGGAGTGTAATCCAGGGAGAAAAACTGTTTTTT. This chain links TRBV30 with TRBJ1-4; D is perhaps TRBD1 (5 bases). The germline V gene encodes CDR1 GTSNPN and CDR2 SVGIG (reference sequence). The V and J ends lost 0 bases and 8 bases respectively, with 10 bases between them. The CDR3 runs to 13 residues.

The chain is built from TRBV4-1 and TRBJ1-1; D may be TRBD1 (5 bases). The CDR3 spans 13 residues. V was clipped by 4 bases and J by 10 bases, with 16 bases between them. In germline, CDR1 is MGHRA, CDR2 YSYEKL. CDR3 residues: CASSPGQGWGAFF. As DNA, the CDR3 is TGCGCCAGCAGCCCCGGACAAGGCTGGGGAGCTTTCTTT.

The chain recombines TRBV7-9 with TRBJ1-2; 8 bases map to TRBD1. This CDR3 has 15 amino acids. Germline V gene data show CDR1 as SEHNR and CDR2 as FQNEAQ (reference sequence). Trimming cost V 5 bases and J 3 bases; bases outside gene matches: 8. In DNA, the CDR3 is TGTGCCAGCAGCACAGGACAGGGAGAGGACTATGGCTACACCTTC. Amino acids: CASSTGQGEDYGYTF.

This clone was seen only a few times. The chain is built from TRBV5-6 and TRBJ2-2, with 7 bases matching TRBD1. Trimming at V came to 6 bases and at J to 4 bases, leaving 9 bases not matched to a gene. The germline CDR1 and CDR2 sequences are SGHDT and YYEEEE. CDR3 size: 15 residues. As DNA, the CDR3 is TGTGCCAGCACCTTTCGACAGGGATCCACCGGGGAGCTGTTTTTT. Translation: CASTFRQGSTGELFF.

V is TRBV5-8 and J is TRBJ2-1, with D perhaps TRBD2 (6 bases). Trimming took 2 bases from V and 4 from J, leaving 13 bases between them. The V gene's germline CDR1 is SGHTS and CDR2 YDEGEE. This CDR3 spans 15 amino acids. CDR3 sequence reads: CASSLLGEAYNEQFF. As DNA, the CDR3 is TGTGCCAGCAGCTTATTAGGGGAGGCATACAATGAGCAGTTCTTC.

This chain links TRBV10-3 with TRBJ1-5; 8 bases map to TRBD1. Germline V gives CDR1 ENHRY, CDR2 SYGVKD. V lost 0 bases, J lost 7 bases, and 5 bases stayed unmatched. CDR3 length: 15 residues. Here the CDR3 DNA reads TGTGCCATCAGTGAGTCGACAGGGGCAGGACAGCCCCAGCATTTT. It translates to CAISESTGAGQPQHF.

This clone was recorded once. The J gene is TRBJ1-4, the V gene TRBV2, with 7 nucleotides matching TRBD1. The CDR3 spans 15 residues. Germline V gene lookup returns CDR1 SNHLY and CDR2 FYNNEI. Trimming took 6 bases from V and 4 from J; bases not matched to a gene: 8. CDR3 sequence reads: CASSDSGQHNEKLFF. The DNA of the CDR3 is TGTGCCAGCAGCGACTCGGGACAGCATAATGAAAAACTGTTTTTT.

The chain recombines TRBV5-1 with TRBJ1-1, with unresolved D. There are 13 residues in the CDR3. Trimming cost V 4 bases and J 3 bases, with 10 bases left between them. Germline CDR1 is SGHRS and CDR2 is YFSETQ. The CDR3 coding sequence is TGCGCCAGCAGCCGAGAATCGGACACTGAAGCTTTCTTT. This gives the protein CASSRESDTEAFF.

J is TRBJ2-7 and V is TRBV30, with a weak D call TRBD1 (5 bases). V lost 0 bases, J lost 5 bases, and 11 bases lay in between. The CDR3 covers 13 residues. Looked up from germline, CDR1 is GTSNPN and CDR2 is SVGIG (reference sequence). Here the CDR3 DNA reads TGTGCCTGGAGTGTTTCTCAGGGTCACGAGCAGTACTTC. As protein: CAWSVSQGHEQYF. The variable domain in full, with the rest retrieved from reference TRBV30 and TRBJ2-7, is SQTIHQWPATLVQPVGSPLSLECTVEGTSNPNLYWYRQAAGRGLQLLFYSVGIGQISSEVPQNLSASRPQDRQFILSSKKLLLSDSGFYLCAWSVSQGHEQYFGPGTRLTVT.

J is TRBJ2-7 and V is TRBV7-9; D not resolved. The length of the CDR3 is 12 residues. Germline assignment: CDR1 SEHNR and CDR2 FQNEAQ (reference sequence). V lost 2 bases and J lost 4, with 6 bases in between. In DNA form, the CDR3 reads TGTGCCAGCAGCTTAAACTCGTACGAGCAGTACTTC. This gives the protein CASSLNSYEQYF.

The chain employs TRBV6-2 or TRBV6-3 and TRBJ2-7; 9 bases are shared with TRBD2. V gave up 6 bases and J gave up 5 bases; unmatched junction bases: 8. The CDR3 is made up of 14 amino acids. Germline CDR1 MNHEY, CDR2 SVGEGT. In nucleotides, the CDR3 is TGTGCCAGCAGCCGGACTAGCGATAGGCACGAGCAGTACTTC. As protein: CASSRTSDRHEQYF.

This chain joins TRBV6-2 or TRBV6-3 and TRBJ1-6, with 9 bases matching TRBD1. Trimming took 8 bases from V and 9 from J; bases not matched to a gene: 11. Per the germline V gene, CDR1 is MNHEY and CDR2 is SVGEGT. The length of the CDR3 is 15 residues. The CDR3 DNA follows: TGTGCCAGCCGTTCCGAGGACAGGGGTGGTTCACCCCTCCACTTT. Translation: CASRSEDRGGSPLHF.